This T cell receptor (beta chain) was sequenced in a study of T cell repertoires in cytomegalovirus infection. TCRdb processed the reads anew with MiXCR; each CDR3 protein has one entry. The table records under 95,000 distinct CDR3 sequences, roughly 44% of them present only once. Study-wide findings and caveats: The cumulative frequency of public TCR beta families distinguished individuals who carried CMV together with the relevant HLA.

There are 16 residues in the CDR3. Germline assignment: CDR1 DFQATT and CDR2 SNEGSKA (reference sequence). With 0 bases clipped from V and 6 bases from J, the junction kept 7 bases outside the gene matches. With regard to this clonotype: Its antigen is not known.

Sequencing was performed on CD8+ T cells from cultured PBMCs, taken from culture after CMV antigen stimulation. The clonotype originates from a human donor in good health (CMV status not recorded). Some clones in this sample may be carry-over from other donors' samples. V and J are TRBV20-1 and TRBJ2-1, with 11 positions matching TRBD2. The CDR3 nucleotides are TGCAGTGCTAGAGAAGCCCTTAGCGGGAGGGCCAATGAGCAGTTCTTC. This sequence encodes CSAREALSGRANEQFF.